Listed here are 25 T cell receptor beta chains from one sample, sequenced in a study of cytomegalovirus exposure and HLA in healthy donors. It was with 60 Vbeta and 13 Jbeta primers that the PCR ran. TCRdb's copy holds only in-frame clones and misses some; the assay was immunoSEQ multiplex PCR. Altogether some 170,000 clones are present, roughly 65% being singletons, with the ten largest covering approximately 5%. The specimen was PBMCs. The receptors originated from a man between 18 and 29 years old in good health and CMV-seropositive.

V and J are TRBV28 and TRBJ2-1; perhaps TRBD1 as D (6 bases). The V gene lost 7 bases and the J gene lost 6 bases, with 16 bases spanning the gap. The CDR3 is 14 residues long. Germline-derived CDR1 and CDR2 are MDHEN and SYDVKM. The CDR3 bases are TGTGCCAGCACCCCTGGGACACTCGGCAATGAGCAGTTCTTC. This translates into CASTPGTLGNEQFF.

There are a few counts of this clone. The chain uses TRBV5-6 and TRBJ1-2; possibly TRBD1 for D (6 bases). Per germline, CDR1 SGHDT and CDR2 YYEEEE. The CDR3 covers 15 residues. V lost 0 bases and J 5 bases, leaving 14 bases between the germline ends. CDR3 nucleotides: TGTGCCAGCAGCTTGGAAGACAGGTTCTATTATGGCTACACCTTC. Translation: CASSLEDRFYYGYTF. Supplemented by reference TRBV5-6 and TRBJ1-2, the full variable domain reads DAGVTQSPTHLIKTRGQQVTLRCSPKSGHDTVSWYQQALGQGPQFIFQYYEEEERQRGNFPDRFSGHQFPNYSSELNVNALLLGDSALYLCASSLEDRFYYGYTFGSGTRLTVV.

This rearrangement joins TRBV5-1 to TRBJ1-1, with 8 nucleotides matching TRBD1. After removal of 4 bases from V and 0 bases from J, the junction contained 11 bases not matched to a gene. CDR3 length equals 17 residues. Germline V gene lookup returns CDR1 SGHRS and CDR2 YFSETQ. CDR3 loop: CASSASGTGGMNTEAFF. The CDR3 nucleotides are TGCGCCAGCAGCGCCTCCGGGACAGGTGGGATGAACACTGAAGCTTTCTTT.

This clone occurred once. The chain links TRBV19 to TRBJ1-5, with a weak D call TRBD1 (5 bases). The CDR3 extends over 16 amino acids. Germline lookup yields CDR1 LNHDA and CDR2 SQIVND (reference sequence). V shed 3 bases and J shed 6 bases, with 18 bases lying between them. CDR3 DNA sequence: TGTGCCAGTAGTATTTGGGGGGGGAGCTCCGTTCAGCCCCAGCATTTT. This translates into CASSIWGGSSVQPQHF. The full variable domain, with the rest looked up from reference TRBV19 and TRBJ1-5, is DGGITQSPKYLFRKEGQNVTLSCEQNLNHDAMYWYRQDPGQGLRLIYYSQIVNDFQKGDIAEGYSVSREKKESFPLTVTSAQKNPTAFYLCASSIWGGSSVQPQHFGDGTRLSIL.

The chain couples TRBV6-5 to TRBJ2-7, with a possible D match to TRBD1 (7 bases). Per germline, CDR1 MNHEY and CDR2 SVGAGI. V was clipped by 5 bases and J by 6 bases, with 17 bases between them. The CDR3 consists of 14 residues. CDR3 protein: CASSVRQGSGEQYF. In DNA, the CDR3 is TGTGCCAGCAGTGTACGACAGGGTAGCGGCGAGCAGTACTTC.

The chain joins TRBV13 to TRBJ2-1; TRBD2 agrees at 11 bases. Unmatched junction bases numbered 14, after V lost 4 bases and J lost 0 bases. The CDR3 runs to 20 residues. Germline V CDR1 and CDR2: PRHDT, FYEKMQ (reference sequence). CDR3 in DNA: TGTGCCAGCAGCTCCCCTAGCGGGGGGACACTAACGGGCTCCTACAATGAGCAGTTCTTC. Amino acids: CASSSPSGGTLTGSYNEQFF. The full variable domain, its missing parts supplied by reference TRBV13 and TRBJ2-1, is AAGVIQSPRHLIKEKRETATLKCYPIPRHDTVYWYQQGPGQDPQFLISFYEKMQSDKGSIPDRFSAQQFSDYHSELNMSSLELGDSALYFCASSSPSGGTLTGSYNEQFFGPGTRLTVL.

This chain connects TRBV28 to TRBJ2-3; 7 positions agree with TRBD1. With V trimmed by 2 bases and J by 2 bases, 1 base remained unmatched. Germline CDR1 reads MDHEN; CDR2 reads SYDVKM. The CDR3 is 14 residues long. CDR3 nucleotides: TGTGCCAGCAGTTTAACAGGGGCCACAGATACGCAGTATTTT. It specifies CASSLTGATDTQYF. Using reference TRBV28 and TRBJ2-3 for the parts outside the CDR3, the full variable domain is DVKVTQSSRYLVKRTGEKVFLECVQDMDHENMFWYRQDPGLGLRLIYFSYDVKMKEKGDIPEGYSVSREKKERFSLILESASTNQTSMYLCASSLTGATDTQYFGPGTRLTVL.

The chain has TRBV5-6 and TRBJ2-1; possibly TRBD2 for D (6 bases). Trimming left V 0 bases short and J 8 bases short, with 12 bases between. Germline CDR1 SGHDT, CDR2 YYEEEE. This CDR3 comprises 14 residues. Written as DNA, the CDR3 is TGTGCCAGCAGCTTGGTGGCCTCTAGCGATGAGCAGTTCTTC. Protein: CASSLVASSDEQFF. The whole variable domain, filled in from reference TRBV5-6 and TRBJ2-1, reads DAGVTQSPTHLIKTRGQQVTLRCSPKSGHDTVSWYQQALGQGPQFIFQYYEEEERQRGNFPDRFSGHQFPNYSSELNVNALLLGDSALYLCASSLVASSDEQFFGPGTRLTVL.

The CDR3 spells CASSYRLADEQYV. The CDR3 DNA follows: TGTGCCAGCAGTTACAGACTAGCGGACGAGCAGTACGTC. The chain uses TRBV6-6 and TRBJ2-7; 9 bases map to TRBD2. Germline V gives CDR1 MNHNY, CDR2 SVGAGI (reference sequence). Trimming took 2 bases from V and 5 from J; bases not matched to a gene: 1. The CDR3 sequence is 13 residues long.

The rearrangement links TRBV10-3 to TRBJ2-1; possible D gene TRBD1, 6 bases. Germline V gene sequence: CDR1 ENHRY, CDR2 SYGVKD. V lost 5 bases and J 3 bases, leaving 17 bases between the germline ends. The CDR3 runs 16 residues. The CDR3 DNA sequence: TGTGCCATCAGTCTCCCACAGGGATTGGGCTACAATGAGCAGTTCTTC. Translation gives CAISLPQGLGYNEQFF.

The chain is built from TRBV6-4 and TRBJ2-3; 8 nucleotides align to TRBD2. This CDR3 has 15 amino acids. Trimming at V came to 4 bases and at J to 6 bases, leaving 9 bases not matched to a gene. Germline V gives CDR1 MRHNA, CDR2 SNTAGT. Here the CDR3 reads CASSAAGVRGDTQYF. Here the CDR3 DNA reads TGTGCCAGCAGTGCAGCGGGGGTCCGGGGGGATACGCAGTATTTT.

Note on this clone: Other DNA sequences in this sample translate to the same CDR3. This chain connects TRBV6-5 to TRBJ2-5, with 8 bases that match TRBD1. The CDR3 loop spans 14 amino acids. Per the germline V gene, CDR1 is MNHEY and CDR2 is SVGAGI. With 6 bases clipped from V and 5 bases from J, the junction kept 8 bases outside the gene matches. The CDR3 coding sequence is TGTGCCAGCAGCAGAGGACAGGGTGCGGAGACCCAGTACTTC. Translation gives CASSRGQGAETQYF.

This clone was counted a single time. The CDR3 sequence is CAWSVAAGVYGYTF. Written as DNA, the CDR3 is TGTGCCTGGAGTGTAGCGGCGGGTGTCTATGGCTACACCTTC. The chain combines TRBV30 with TRBJ1-2; D gene unclear. The CDR3 consists of 14 residues. Looked up from germline, CDR1 is GTSNPN and CDR2 is SVGIG (reference sequence). The V and J ends lost 0 bases and 4 bases respectively, with 12 bases between them.

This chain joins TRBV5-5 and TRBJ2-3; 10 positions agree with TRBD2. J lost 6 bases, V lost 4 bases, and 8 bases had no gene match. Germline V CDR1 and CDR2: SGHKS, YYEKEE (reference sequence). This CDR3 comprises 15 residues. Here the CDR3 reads CASSPAGGPSDTQYF. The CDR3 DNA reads TGTGCCAGCAGCCCAGCGGGAGGGCCGTCGGATACGCAGTATTTT.

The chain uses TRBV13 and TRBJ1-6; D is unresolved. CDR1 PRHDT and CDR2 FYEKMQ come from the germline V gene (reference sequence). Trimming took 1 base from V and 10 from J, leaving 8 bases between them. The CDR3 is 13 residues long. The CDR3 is CASSLEEGSPLHF. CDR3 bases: TGTGCCAGCAGCTTAGAAGAGGGATCACCCCTCCACTTT.

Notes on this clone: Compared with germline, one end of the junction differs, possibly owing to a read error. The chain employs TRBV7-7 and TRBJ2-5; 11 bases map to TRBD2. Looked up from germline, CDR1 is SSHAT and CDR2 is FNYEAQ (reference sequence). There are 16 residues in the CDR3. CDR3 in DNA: TGTGCTAGCAGCTTAGCCGGGACTAGCGGCCAAAGGGCCCAGTACTTC. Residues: CASSLAGTSGQRAQYF.

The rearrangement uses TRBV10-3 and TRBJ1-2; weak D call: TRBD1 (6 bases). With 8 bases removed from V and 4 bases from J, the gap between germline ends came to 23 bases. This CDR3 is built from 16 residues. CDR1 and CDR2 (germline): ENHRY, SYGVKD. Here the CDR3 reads CAIEEHVLGGPYGYTF. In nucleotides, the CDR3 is TGTGCCATCGAAGAACATGTGTTGGGGGGGCCCTATGGCTACACCTTC.

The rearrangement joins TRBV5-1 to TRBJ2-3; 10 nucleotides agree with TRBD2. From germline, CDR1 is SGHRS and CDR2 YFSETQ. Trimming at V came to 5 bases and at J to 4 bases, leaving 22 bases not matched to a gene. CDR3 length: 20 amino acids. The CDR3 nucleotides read TGCGCCAGCAGTCCCCAGCCTAGCGGGAGTATAATGGTGACGGCAGATACGCAGTATTTT. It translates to CASSPQPSGSIMVTADTQYF.

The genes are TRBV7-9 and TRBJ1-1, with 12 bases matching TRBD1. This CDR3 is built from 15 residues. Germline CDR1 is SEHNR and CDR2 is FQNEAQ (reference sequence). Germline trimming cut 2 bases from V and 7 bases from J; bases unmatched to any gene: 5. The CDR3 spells CASSLKGQGAFEAFF. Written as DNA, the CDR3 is TGTGCCAGCAGCTTAAAGGGACAGGGGGCGTTTGAAGCTTTCTTT.

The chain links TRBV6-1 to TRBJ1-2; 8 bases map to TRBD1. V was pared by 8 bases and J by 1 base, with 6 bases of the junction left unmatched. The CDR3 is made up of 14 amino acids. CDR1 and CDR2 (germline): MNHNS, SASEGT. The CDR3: CASGRQGLNYGYTF. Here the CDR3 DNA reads TGTGCCAGCGGCAGACAGGGGCTTAACTATGGCTACACCTTC.

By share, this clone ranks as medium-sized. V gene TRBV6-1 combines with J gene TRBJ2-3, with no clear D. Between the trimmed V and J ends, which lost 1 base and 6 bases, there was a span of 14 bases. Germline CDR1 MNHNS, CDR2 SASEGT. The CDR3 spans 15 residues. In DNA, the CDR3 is TGTGCCAGCAGTGAAGAGGTAGCAACGGTGGATACGCAGTATTTT. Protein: CASSEEVATVDTQYF.

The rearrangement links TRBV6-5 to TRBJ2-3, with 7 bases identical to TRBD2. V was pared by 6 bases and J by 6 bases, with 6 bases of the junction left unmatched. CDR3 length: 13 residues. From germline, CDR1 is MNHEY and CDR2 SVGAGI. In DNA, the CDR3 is TGTGCCAGCAGACCGGGACTACCGGATACGCAGTATTTT. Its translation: CASRPGLPDTQYF.

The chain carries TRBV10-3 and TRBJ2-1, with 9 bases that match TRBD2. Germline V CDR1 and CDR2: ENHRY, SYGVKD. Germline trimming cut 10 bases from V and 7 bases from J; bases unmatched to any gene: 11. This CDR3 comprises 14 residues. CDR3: CATAGGTDDNEQFF. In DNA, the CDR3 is TGTGCCACGGCGGGGGGGACAGATGATAATGAGCAGTTCTTC.

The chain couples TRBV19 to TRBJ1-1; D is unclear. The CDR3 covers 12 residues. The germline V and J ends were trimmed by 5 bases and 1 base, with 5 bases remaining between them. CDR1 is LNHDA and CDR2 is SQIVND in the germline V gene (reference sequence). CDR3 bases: TGTGCCAGTAGTTGGGCGAACACTGAAGCTTTCTTT. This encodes CASSWANTEAFF. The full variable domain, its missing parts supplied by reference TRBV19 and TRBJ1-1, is DGGITQSPKYLFRKEGQNVTLSCEQNLNHDAMYWYRQDPGQGLRLIYYSQIVNDFQKGDIAEGYSVSREKKESFPLTVTSAQKNPTAFYLCASSWANTEAFFGQGTRLTVV.

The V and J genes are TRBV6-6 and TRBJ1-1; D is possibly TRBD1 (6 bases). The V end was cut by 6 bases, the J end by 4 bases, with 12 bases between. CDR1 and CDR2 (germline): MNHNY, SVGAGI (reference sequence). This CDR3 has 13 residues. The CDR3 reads CASRGGGATEAFF. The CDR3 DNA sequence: TGTGCCAGCAGGGGCGGGGGGGCCACTGAAGCTTTCTTT.